This entry lists 25 T cell receptor beta chains sequenced from one sample in a study of graft-versus-host responses after intestinal transplantation listed by TCRdb under 2021. Antigen specificity for these receptors is unknown. To prepare the library, the immunoSEQ multiplex PCR assay was applied. TCRdb obtained this table from immuneACCESS and retained in-frame rearrangements with V and J assigned. These tables miss some clones; where compared with another copy, unresolved V genes account for less than half of the shortfall, and the remainder is unexplained. This sample has over 120,000 clones in its table, and about nine tenths of those were observed once. Approximately 0.2% of the sample comes from the top ten. Interpreted using the paper, the time point label stands for: cells obtained before transplantation from donor or recipient. Sequenced here: unstimulated CD4+ T cells sorted from spleen or lymph node cells, sampled before intestinal transplant. Receptors originate from a human donor who received an intestinal transplant.

The chain uses TRBV28 and TRBJ2-7; TRBD1 aligns across 8 bases. The junction had 7 bases not matched to a gene; V was cut back by 5 bases and J by 1 base. The CDR3 has 15 amino acids. Germline values: CDR1 MDHEN, CDR2 SYDVKM. The CDR3 DNA is TGTGCCAGCAGTGCTGACAGGGGTCGTTCCTACGAGCAGTACTTC. Its translation: CASSADRGRSYEQYF.

The chain has TRBV10-1 and TRBJ2-3, with 10 bases identical to TRBD2. Per the germline V gene, CDR1 is WNHNN and CDR2 is SYGVQD (reference sequence). This CDR3 region has 16 residues. Unmatched junction bases numbered 11, after V lost 6 bases and J lost 5 bases. Written as DNA, the CDR3 is TGCGCCAGCAGCGCTGCGGCTAGCGGGAGTAGAGATACGCAGTATTTT. Amino acid sequence: CASSAAASGSRDTQYF.

J is TRBJ2-7 and V is TRBV28; D gene ambiguous. Germline lookup yields CDR1 MDHEN and CDR2 SYDVKM. Trimming shortened V by 6 bases and J by 3 bases, and 15 bases separated the two germline ends. This CDR3 contains 14 residues. The CDR3 region has the DNA TGTGCCAGCAGCCCCGCCGGGCGGAACTACGAGCAGTACTTC. It encodes CASSPAGRNYEQYF.

The chain employs TRBV2 and TRBJ1-5, with D possibly TRBD1 on 5 matching bases. Per germline, CDR1 SNHLY and CDR2 FYNNEI. Between the trimmed V and J ends, which lost 6 bases and 5 bases, there was a span of 11 bases. The CDR3 sequence is 13 residues long. CDR3 nucleotide sequence: TGTGCCAGCAGCTTAACAGGAGATCAGCCCCAGCATTTT. Translation: CASSLTGDQPQHF.

The rearrangement joins TRBV2 to TRBJ1-2; tentative D call: TRBD1 (6 bases). This CDR3 is 12 amino acids long. The V gene lost 5 bases and the J gene lost 13 bases, with 17 bases spanning the gap. The germline gives CDR1 SNHLY, CDR2 FYNNEI. The CDR3 DNA follows: TGTGCCAGCAGTCGCGGGACAAATTTAGGCACCTTC. Encoded protein: CASSRGTNLGTF.

The rearrangement joins TRBV7-3 to TRBJ2-1; TRBD2 aligns across 7 bases. The CDR3 is made up of 13 amino acids. V gave up 8 bases and J gave up 5 bases; unmatched junction bases: 6. Germline V CDR1 and CDR2: SGHTA, FQGTGA. The CDR3, as DNA: TGTGCCAGCTCGCGGCTAGCGGACAATGAGCAGTTCTTC. Its protein product is CASSRLADNEQFF.

This clone was observed once. The chain joins TRBV11-2 to TRBJ2-7; 9 nucleotides agree with TRBD2. Germline CDR1 SGHAT, CDR2 FQNNGV. The junction had 17 bases not matched to a gene; V was cut back by 7 bases and J by 7 bases. This CDR3 spans 16 amino acids. The DNA for the CDR3 is TGTGCCAGCACCCTGACTAGCGGAAGCCTACCGGATGAGCAGTACTTC. Its protein is CASTLTSGSLPDEQYF.

V and J are TRBV6-5 and TRBJ2-2; TRBD1 agrees at 8 bases. This CDR3 comprises 13 residues. V gave up 8 bases and J gave up 6 bases; unmatched junction bases: 5. CDR1 and CDR2 (germline): MNHEY, SVGAGI. The CDR3 nucleotides are TGTGCCAGCGGGCAGGGGGCCTCCGGGGAGCTGTTTTTT. This translates into CASGQGASGELFF.

As DNA, the CDR3 is TGTGCCAGCAGTTACGGGACGGATAGCTCTGGAAACACCATATATTTT. This translates into CASSYGTDSSGNTIYF. The chain joins TRBV6-6 to TRBJ1-3, with D possibly matching TRBD1 (5 bases). V was pared by 2 bases and J by 0 bases, with 11 bases between. The length of the CDR3 is 16 residues. CDR1 and CDR2 from the germline V gene are MNHNY and SVGAGI (reference sequence).

V and J are TRBV29-1 and TRBJ2-2; the D gene could be TRBD1 or TRBD2 (6 bases each). Germline V lookup: CDR1 SQVTM, CDR2 ANQGSEA. The CDR3 extends over 15 amino acids. Between the trimmed V and J ends, which lost 4 bases and 2 bases, there was a span of 14 bases. The CDR3 nucleotides are TGCAGCGTTGTGGACTACAGGGATAACACCGGGGAGCTGTTTTTT. Protein sequence: CSVVDYRDNTGELFF.

With regard to this clone: This CDR3 is also generated by other DNA sequences in the sample. The chain uses TRBV2 and TRBJ2-3, with 9 nucleotides matching TRBD2. CDR3 length: 17 amino acids. Germline V lookup: CDR1 SNHLY, CDR2 FYNNEI. J was trimmed by 0 bases and V by 6 bases; bases with no gene match: 10. The CDR3 reads CASRGFEAGGSTDTQYF. Written as DNA, the CDR3 is TGTGCCAGCAGGGGTTTTGAAGCGGGAGGTAGCACAGATACGCAGTATTTT.

The V call is TRBV7-2, the J call TRBJ2-2, with 14 bases matching TRBD2. CDR3 length equals 17 residues. V lost 6 bases and J lost 8; bases outside the gene matches: 11. Germline-derived CDR1 and CDR2 are SGHTA and FQGNSA. CDR3: CASRGLAGARSPGELFF. The DNA for the CDR3 is TGTGCCAGCAGGGGACTAGCGGGAGCGCGGAGCCCGGGGGAGCTGTTTTTT.

This chain connects TRBV6-1 to TRBJ2-1, with 9 bases fitting TRBD1. V trimming: 3 bases; J trimming: 7 bases; junction bases outside the gene matches: 10. The length of the CDR3 is 16 residues. Germline-derived CDR1 and CDR2 are MNHNS and SASEGT. Written as DNA, the CDR3 is TGTGCCAGCAGTGAGGGGCGGACAGGGGCAAGGAATGAGCAGTTCTTC. Translated, it gives CASSEGRTGARNEQFF.

This clone was recorded once. CDR3 nucleotide sequence: TGTGCCAGCAGTGCCTACAGGGGGTACGAGCAGTACTTC. Residues: CASSAYRGYEQYF. The chain has TRBV6-6 and TRBJ2-7, with 8 bases identical to TRBD1. The CDR3 has 13 residues. In germline, CDR1 is MNHNY, CDR2 SVGAGI (reference sequence). The junction had 4 bases not matched to a gene; V was cut back by 5 bases and J by 4 bases.

This chain connects TRBV11-2 to TRBJ1-2; 9 nucleotides match TRBD1. After removal of 6 bases from V and 5 bases from J, the junction contained 7 bases not matched to a gene. This CDR3 spans 14 amino acids. From germline, CDR1 is SGHAT and CDR2 FQNNGV. The CDR3 nucleotides are TGTGCCAGCAGAATACAGGGGGCCGCGTATGGCTACACCTTC. It yields the protein CASRIQGAAYGYTF.

The chain carries TRBV6-4 and TRBJ2-1; the D is unclear. The CDR3 sequence is 12 residues long. Germline V gene lookup returns CDR1 MRHNA and CDR2 SNTAGT. Trimming cost V 0 bases and J 9 bases, with 6 bases left between them. The CDR3 coding sequence is TGTGCCAGCAGTGACTCATGGGGTGAGCAGTTCTTC. As protein: CASSDSWGEQFF.

This rearrangement joins TRBV19 to TRBJ1-6; tentatively, D is TRBD1 (5 bases). Germline V gene data show CDR1 as LNHDA and CDR2 as SQIVND (reference sequence). This CDR3 is built from 16 residues. Trimming shortened V by 6 bases and J by 5 bases, and 17 bases separated the two germline ends. The CDR3 DNA reads as TGTGCCAGTAGCAAGACACCAGGGAATAATAATTCACCCCTCCACTTT. Amino acids: CASSKTPGNNNSPLHF.

Only one count was recorded for this clone. The chain employs TRBV6-5 and TRBJ1-1; D perhaps matches TRBD1 (6 bases). The CDR3 covers 13 residues. Trimming pared 8 bases from V and 2 bases from J, leaving 12 bases between. The germline V gene has CDR1 MNHEY and CDR2 SVGAGI. The CDR3 loop is CASHVDRNTEAFF. In nucleotides, the CDR3 is TGTGCCAGCCACGTGGACAGAAACACTGAAGCTTTCTTT.

This clone is a singleton in its sample. The gene calls are TRBV7-3 and TRBJ2-3; the D gene is possibly TRBD1 (6 bases). Trimming took 5 bases from V and 2 from J, leaving 11 bases between them. The CDR3 is 14 amino acids. CDR1 SGHTA and CDR2 FQGTGA come from the germline V gene. The CDR3 spells CASSPTGLTDTQYF. In nucleotides, the CDR3 is TGTGCCAGCAGCCCAACAGGGCTCACAGATACGCAGTATTTT. Filled out from reference TRBV7-3 and TRBJ2-3, the complete variable domain reads GAGVSQTPSNKVTEKGKYVELRCDPISGHTALYWYRQSLGQGPEFLIYFQGTGAADDSGLPNDRFFAVRPEGSVSTLKIQRTERGDSAVYLCASSPTGLTDTQYFGPGTRLTVL.

A few counts support this clone. The chain couples TRBV7-2 to TRBJ1-5; 7 bases line up with TRBD1. Trimming removed 5 bases from V and 2 bases from J; junction bases left unmatched: 0. The CDR3 runs to 13 residues. Germline CDR1 SGHTA, CDR2 FQGNSA. The CDR3 protein is CASSTGGNQPQHF. Written as DNA, the CDR3 is TGTGCCAGCAGCACAGGGGGCAATCAGCCCCAGCATTTT. Complete variable domain (other parts from reference TRBV7-2 and TRBJ1-5): GAGVSQSPSNKVTEKGKDVELRCDPISGHTALYWYRQSLGQGLEFLIYFQGNSAPDKSGLPSDRFSAERTGGSVSTLTIQRTQQEDSAVYLCASSTGGNQPQHFGDGTRLSIL.

The chain combines TRBV10-2 with TRBJ2-7; 8 positions match TRBD2. Germline V gives CDR1 WSHSY, CDR2 SAAADI. V trimming: 7 bases; J trimming: 5 bases; junction bases outside the gene matches: 13. The CDR3 has 15 residues. CDR3 residues: CASKGASGRTHEQYF. The CDR3, as DNA: TGCGCCAGCAAAGGAGCAAGCGGGAGAACCCACGAGCAGTACTTC.

V usage is TRBV2 and J usage is TRBJ1-2; 8 bases match TRBD1. This CDR3 is 14 amino acids long. The germline gives CDR1 SNHLY, CDR2 FYNNEI. J was trimmed by 5 bases and V by 6 bases; bases with no gene match: 8. CDR3 sequence reads: CASRRMTGEYGYTF. The CDR3 DNA sequence: TGTGCCAGCAGGCGAATGACAGGGGAGTATGGCTACACCTTC.

The chain uses TRBV6-1 and TRBJ1-5; possible D gene TRBD1, 6 bases. The CDR3 runs to 13 residues. The ends were cut back, 10 bases at V and 4 bases at J, with 14 bases in the middle. Looked up from germline, CDR1 is MNHNS and CDR2 is SASEGT. CDR3 coding DNA: TGTGCCACCCTGGGCACAGGGAATCAGCCCCAGCATTTT. Translating gives CATLGTGNQPQHF.

This chain uses TRBV2 with TRBJ1-2; tentative D call: TRBD1 (6 bases). The V gene's germline CDR1 is SNHLY and CDR2 FYNNEI. This CDR3 has 15 residues. Between the trimmed V and J ends, which lost 7 bases and 3 bases, there was a span of 18 bases. The CDR3 DNA is TGTGCCAGCATTAATCTTAGACAGGCGGACTATGGCTACACCTTC. Protein sequence: CASINLRQADYGYTF.

V and J are TRBV27 and TRBJ2-1; D is possibly TRBD2 (5 bases). CDR1 is MNHEY, CDR2 SMNVEV, per germline (reference sequence). The CDR3 is 15 amino acids. V lost 2 bases, J lost 0 bases, and 8 bases lay in between. The CDR3 protein is CASSLTGSSYNEQFF. DNA for the CDR3: TGTGCCAGCAGTTTAACGGGAAGCTCCTACAATGAGCAGTTCTTC.